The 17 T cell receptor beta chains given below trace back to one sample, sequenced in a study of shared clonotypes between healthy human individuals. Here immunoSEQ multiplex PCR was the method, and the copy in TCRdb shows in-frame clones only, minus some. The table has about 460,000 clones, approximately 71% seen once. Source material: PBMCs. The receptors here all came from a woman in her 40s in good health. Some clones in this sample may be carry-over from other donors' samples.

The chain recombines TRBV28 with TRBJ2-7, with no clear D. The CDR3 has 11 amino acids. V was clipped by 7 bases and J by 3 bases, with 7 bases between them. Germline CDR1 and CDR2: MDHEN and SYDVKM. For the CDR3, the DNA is TGTGCCAGCACCGGAGACTACGAGCAGTACTTC. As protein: CASTGDYEQYF.

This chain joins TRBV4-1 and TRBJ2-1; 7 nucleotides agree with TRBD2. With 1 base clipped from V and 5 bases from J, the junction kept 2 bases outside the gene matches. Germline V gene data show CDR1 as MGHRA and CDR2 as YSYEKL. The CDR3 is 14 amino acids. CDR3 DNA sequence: TGCGCCAGCAGCCAAGGGGACTACCACAATGAGCAGTTCTTC. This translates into CASSQGDYHNEQFF.

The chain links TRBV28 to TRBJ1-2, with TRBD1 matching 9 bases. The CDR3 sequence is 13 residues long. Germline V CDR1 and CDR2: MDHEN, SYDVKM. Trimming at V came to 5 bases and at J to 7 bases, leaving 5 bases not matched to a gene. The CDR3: CASSLHRGLGYTF. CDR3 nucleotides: TGTGCCAGCAGTCTCCACAGGGGGCTTGGCTACACCTTC.

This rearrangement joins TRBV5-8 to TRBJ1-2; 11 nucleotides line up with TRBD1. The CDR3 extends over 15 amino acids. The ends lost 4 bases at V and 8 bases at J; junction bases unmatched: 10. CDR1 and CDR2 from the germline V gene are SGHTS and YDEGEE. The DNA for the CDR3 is TGTGCCAGCAGCGTCACCCGGGACAGGGGGGTAGGCTACACCTTC. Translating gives CASSVTRDRGVGYTF.

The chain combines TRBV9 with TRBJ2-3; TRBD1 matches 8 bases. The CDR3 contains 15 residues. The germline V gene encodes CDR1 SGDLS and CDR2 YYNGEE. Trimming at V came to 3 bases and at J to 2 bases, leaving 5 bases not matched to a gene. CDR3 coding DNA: TGTGCCAGCAGCGCCCGACAGGGGTACACAGATACGCAGTATTTT. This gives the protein CASSARQGYTDTQYF.

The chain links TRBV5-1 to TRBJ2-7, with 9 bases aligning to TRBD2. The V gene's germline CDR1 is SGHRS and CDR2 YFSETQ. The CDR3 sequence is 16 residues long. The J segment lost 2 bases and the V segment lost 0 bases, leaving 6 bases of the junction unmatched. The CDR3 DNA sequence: TGCGCCAGCAGCTTGGTTGGGACTAGCCCCACCTACGAGCAGTACTTC. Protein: CASSLVGTSPTYEQYF.

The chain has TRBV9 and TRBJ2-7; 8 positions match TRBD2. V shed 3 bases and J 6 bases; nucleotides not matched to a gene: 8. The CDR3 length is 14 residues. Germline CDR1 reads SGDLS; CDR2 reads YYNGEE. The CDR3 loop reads CASSEGLGSIEQYF. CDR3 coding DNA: TGTGCCAGCAGCGAGGGACTAGGTTCTATCGAGCAGTACTTC.

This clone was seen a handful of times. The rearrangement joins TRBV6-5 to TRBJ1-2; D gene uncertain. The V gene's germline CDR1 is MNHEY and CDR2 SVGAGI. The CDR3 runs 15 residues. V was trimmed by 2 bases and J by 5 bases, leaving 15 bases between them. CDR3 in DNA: TGTGCCAGCAGTTACAAACCGGCAGCCCAATATGGCTACACCTTC. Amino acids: CASSYKPAAQYGYTF.

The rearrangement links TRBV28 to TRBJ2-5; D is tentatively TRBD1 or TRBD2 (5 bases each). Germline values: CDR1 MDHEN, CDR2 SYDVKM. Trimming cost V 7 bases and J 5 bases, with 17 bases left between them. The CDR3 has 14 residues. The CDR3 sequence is CASTPAGWGETQYF. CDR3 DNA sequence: TGTGCCAGCACCCCTGCAGGGTGGGGGGAGACCCAGTACTTC.

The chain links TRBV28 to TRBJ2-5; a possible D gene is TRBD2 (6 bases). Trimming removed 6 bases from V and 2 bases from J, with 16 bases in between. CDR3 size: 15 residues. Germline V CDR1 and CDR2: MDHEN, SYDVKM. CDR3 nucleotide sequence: TGTGCCAGCAGGATCCCCGGGAGTAGACAAGAGACCCAGTACTTC. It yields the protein CASRIPGSRQETQYF.

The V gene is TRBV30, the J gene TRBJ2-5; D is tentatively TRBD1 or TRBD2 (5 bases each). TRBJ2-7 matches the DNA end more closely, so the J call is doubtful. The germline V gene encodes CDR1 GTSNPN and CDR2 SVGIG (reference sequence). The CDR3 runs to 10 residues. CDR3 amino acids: CAWRDREQYF. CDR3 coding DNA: TGTGCCTGGCGGGACCGCGAGCAGTACTTC.

This chain's CDR3 is CAWSSRLAGAGELFF. DNA for the CDR3: TGTGCCTGGAGTTCCCGACTAGCGGGAGCCGGGGAGCTGTTTTTT. This rearrangement joins TRBV30 to TRBJ2-2; the match to TRBD2 covers 12 bases. This CDR3 has 15 amino acids. The junction had 4 bases not matched to a gene; V was cut back by 2 bases and J by 6 bases. Germline V gene lookup returns CDR1 GTSNPN and CDR2 SVGIG (reference sequence).

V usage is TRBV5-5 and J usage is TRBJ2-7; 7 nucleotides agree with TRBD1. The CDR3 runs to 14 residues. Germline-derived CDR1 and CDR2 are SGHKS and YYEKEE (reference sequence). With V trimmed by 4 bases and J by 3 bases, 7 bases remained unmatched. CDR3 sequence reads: CASSQGQAYYEQYF. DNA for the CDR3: TGTGCCAGCAGCCAAGGACAGGCCTACTACGAGCAGTACTTC.

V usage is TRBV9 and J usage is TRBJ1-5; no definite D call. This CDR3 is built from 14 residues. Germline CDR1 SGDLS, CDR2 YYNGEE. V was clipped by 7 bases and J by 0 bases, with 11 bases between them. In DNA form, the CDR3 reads TGTGCCAGCGGAAAAGGCTATAGCAATCAGCCCCAGCATTTT. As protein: CASGKGYSNQPQHF.

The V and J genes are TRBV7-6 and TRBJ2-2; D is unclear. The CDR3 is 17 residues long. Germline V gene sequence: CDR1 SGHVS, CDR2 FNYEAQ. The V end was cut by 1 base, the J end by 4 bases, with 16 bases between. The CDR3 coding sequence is TGTGCCAGCAGCTTAGTGGGCTTCCCTACGGCCACCGGGGAGCTGTTTTTT. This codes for CASSLVGFPTATGELFF.

The CDR3 DNA sequence: TGTGCCAGCAGTGGTCCAGGAGGGTACGATACGCAGTATTTT. Translated: CASSGPGGYDTQYF. The genes are TRBV25-1 and TRBJ2-3, with a weak D call TRBD2 (6 bases). The germline CDR1 and CDR2 sequences are MGHDK and SYGVNS. CDR3 size: 14 residues. Deletions cut 4 bases from V and 6 bases from J, with 14 bases between.

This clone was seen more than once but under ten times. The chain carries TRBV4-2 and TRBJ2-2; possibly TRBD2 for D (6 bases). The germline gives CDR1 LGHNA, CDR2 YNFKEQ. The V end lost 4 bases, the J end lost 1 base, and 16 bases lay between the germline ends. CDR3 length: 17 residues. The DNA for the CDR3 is TGTGCCAGCAGCCTTCACTCCGGGACTGGGAACACCGGGGAGCTGTTTTTT. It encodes CASSLHSGTGNTGELFF.